The entry below describes one T cell receptor (beta chain). This entry belongs to a study of T cell responses to AZD1222 COVID-19 vaccine. Clones were read by immunoSEQ multiplex PCR, and TCRdb kept only the in-frame ones, dropping some. This sample yields some 130,000 clones, of which about 92% are seen a single time; about 9% belongs to the top ten. V was pared by 7 bases and J by 7 bases, with 16 bases between. This CDR3 region has 14 residues. Germline values: CDR1 MDHEN, CDR2 SYDVKM. The J gene is TRBJ2-2, the V gene TRBV28; maybe TRBD2 (7 bases). Sequenced material: peripheral blood, taken on day 0 of AZD1222 vaccination. The sequence derives from an adult in good health. The CDR3 loop is CASIARRGGGELFF. The CDR3 DNA sequence: TGTGCCAGCATCGCCCGGAGGGGGGGCGGGGAGCTGTTTTTT.